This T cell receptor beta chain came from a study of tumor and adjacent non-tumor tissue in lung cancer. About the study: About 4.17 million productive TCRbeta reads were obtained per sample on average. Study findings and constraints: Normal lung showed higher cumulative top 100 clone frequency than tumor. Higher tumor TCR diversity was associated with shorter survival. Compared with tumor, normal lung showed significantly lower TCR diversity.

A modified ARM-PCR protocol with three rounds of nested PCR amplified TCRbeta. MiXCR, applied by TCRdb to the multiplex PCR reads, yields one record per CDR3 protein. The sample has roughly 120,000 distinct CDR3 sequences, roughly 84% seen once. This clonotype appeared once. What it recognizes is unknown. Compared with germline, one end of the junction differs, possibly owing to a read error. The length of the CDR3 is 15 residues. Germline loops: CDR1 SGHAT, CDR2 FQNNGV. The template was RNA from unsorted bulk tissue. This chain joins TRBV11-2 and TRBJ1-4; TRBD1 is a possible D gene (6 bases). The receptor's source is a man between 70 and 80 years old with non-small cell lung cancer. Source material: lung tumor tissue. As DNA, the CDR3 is TGTGCCAGCAGCATAACTGGGACAAGTGATGAAAAACTGATTTTT. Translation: CASSITGTSDEKLIF.